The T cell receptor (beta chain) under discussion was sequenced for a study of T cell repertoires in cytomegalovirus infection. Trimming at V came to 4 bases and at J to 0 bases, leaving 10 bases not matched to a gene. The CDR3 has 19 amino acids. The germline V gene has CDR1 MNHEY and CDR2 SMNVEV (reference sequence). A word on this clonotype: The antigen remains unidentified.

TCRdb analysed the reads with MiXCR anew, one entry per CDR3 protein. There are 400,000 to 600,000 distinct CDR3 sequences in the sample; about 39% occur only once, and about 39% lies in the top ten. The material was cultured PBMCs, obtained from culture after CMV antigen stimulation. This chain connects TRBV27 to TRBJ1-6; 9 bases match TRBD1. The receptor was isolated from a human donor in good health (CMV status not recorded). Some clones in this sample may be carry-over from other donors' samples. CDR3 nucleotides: TGTGCCAGCAGTTCCCTCTCCAGACAGGGGGGCTCCTATAATTCACCCCTCCACTTT. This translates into CASSSLSRQGGSYNSPLHF.